Following are 10 T cell receptor beta chains from one sample sequenced in a study of CD8 T cells in ankylosing spondylitis (dated by TCRdb to the late 2010s). Library prep was done by 5' RACE. Sequencing instrument: Illumina HiSeq 2500. TCRdb reprocessed the public reads (quality trimming at Q25 with fastp, clone calling with MiXCR) and kept in-frame beta chains. Every CDR3 protein is listed once, alongside the most common genes and DNA of its rows. The sample includes roughly 40,000 distinct CDR3 sequences, with 11% observed a single time. 1.4% of the sample rests with the top ten. Sequencing was carried out using blood, either unsorted or a sorted T cell fraction (not recorded which). These receptors came from a male donor with ankylosing spondylitis or in good health (not recorded which).

In its sample, this clonotype was seen many times. The chain has TRBV4-1 and TRBJ1-6, with TRBD1 matching over 9 bases. Germline assignment: CDR1 MGHRA and CDR2 YSYEKL. The CDR3 spans 15 residues. With 5 bases clipped from V and 9 bases from J, the junction kept 8 bases outside the gene matches. The CDR3 bases are TGCGCCAGCAGCGCGTCCCGGGACAGGGTTTCACCCCTCCACTTT. This codes for CASSASRDRVSPLHF.

This clonotype was seen repeatedly, ten times or more. The chain links TRBV3-1 to TRBJ2-5, with 8 bases lining up with TRBD1. Trimming cost V 3 bases and J 5 bases; bases outside gene matches: 8. Germline lookup yields CDR1 LGHDT and CDR2 YNNKEL (reference sequence). This CDR3 is 15 amino acids long. CDR3 nucleotides: TGTGCCAGCAGCCATATAGCAGGGGGCGCCGAGACCCAGTACTTC. It specifies CASSHIAGGAETQYF.

This clonotype was detected ten times or more. The genes are TRBV6-2 or TRBV6-3 and TRBJ2-3, with TRBD1 matching 10 bases. V shed 6 bases and J 6 bases; nucleotides not matched to a gene: 15. CDR3 length: 17 residues. Germline CDR1 is MNHEY and CDR2 is SVGEGT. CDR3 nucleotides: TGTGCCAGCAGAAACCTAATCCGGGACAGGGGACATGATACGCAGTATTTT. This codes for CASRNLIRDRGHDTQYF.

The CDR3 is CASSHLTSRSTDTQYF. For the CDR3, the DNA is TGTGCCAGCAGCCACTTGACTAGCAGGAGCACAGATACGCAGTATTTT. This chain joins TRBV14 and TRBJ2-3; 7 bases line up with TRBD2. Per the germline V gene, CDR1 is SGHDN and CDR2 is FVKESK. The CDR3 spans 16 residues. Trimming took 3 bases from V and 0 from J; bases not matched to a gene: 6.

The table lists this clonotype with a few counts. This chain links TRBV10-3 with TRBJ2-7; D uncertain. This CDR3 is built from 13 residues. Trimming stripped 3 bases from V and 5 bases from J, with 11 bases between. Germline V gene sequence: CDR1 ENHRY, CDR2 SYGVKD. The CDR3 DNA reads TGTGCCATCAGTGATCCGAACGAAGACGAGCAGTACTTC. It specifies CAISDPNEDEQYF.

This clonotype was seen at least ten times. The V call is TRBV20-1, the J call TRBJ1-5; D is undetermined. Germline assignment: CDR1 DFQATT and CDR2 SNEGSKA (reference sequence). Trimming removed 3 bases at V and 2 bases at J, with 14 bases between. This CDR3 region has 15 residues. The DNA of the CDR3 is TGCAGTGCTAGTGAAACCAAGGGCGGCAATCAGCCCCAGCATTTT. Residues: CSASETKGGNQPQHF.

This clonotype has a count of ten or more. The chain combines TRBV29-1 with TRBJ1-5; TRBD1 is a possible D gene (5 bases). The CDR3 has 14 amino acids. Germline V lookup: CDR1 SQVTM, CDR2 ANQGSEA. Trimming cost V 4 bases and J 2 bases, with 12 bases left between them. CDR3 nucleotides: TGCAGCGTTGTCGCAGGGAGAGGCAATCAGCCCCAGCATTTT. It encodes CSVVAGRGNQPQHF.

The rearrangement uses TRBV7-9 and TRBJ1-1; TRBD1 might be the D (5 bases). Trimming took 4 bases from V and 4 from J, leaving 16 bases between them. Germline values: CDR1 SEHNR, CDR2 FQNEAQ (reference sequence). The CDR3 sequence is 15 residues long. DNA of the CDR3: TGTGCCAGCAGCTCCCTCGACAGACTGAGCACTGAAGCTTTCTTT. Residues: CASSSLDRLSTEAFF.

This clonotype came up many times. V gene TRBV7-8 combines with J gene TRBJ2-4; no definite D call. The CDR3 runs 15 residues. V was clipped by 4 bases and J by 6 bases, with 16 bases between them. Germline CDR1 is SGHVS and CDR2 is FQNEAQ. CDR3 nucleotide sequence: TGTGCCAGCAGCTCCTCGTCTATACTGGGAAACATTCAGTACTTC. This gives the protein CASSSSSILGNIQYF. The full variable domain, with the rest looked up from reference TRBV7-8 and TRBJ2-4, is GAGVSQSPRYKVAKRGQDVALRCDPISGHVSLFWYQQALGQGPEFLTYFQNEAQLDKSGLPSDRFFAERPEGSVSTLKIQRTQQEDSAVYLCASSSSSILGNIQYFGAGTRLSVL.

This clonotype has at least ten counts. J is TRBJ1-1 and V is TRBV12-3 or TRBV12-4, with D unresolved. V dropped 6 bases and J dropped 6 bases, with 14 bases sitting between them. The CDR3 totals 13 residues. Here the CDR3 DNA reads TGTGCCAGCAGCTTTCGACGGGGATCTGAAGCTTTCTTT. Translation: CASSFRRGSEAFF.